Many counts were recorded for the clone carrying this TCR beta chain. Researchers amplified the TCR beta CDR3 regions from RNA transcripts. First-round RT-PCR targeting the TCR CDR3 was performed with the HTBI primer set. Each CDR3 protein is one row after TCRdb ran MiXCR on the multiplex PCR reads. The table lists approximately 590,000 distinct CDR3 sequences, more than 15% of them singletons. The data stem from a study of T cells in Graves' hyperthyroidism and ophthalmopathy. Per germline, CDR1 MNHEY and CDR2 SMNVEV (reference sequence). V was cut by 5 bases and J by 0 bases, with 4 bases left in between. The CDR3 runs 12 residues.

The sequence was obtained from a woman in her thirties with Graves' hyperthyroidism. Sequenced material: blood. V gene TRBV27 combines with J gene TRBJ2-5; D gene unclear. The CDR3 nucleotides are TGTGCCAGCAGTATCTACCAAGAGACCCAGTACTTC. Translating gives CASSIYQETQYF.